This T cell receptor beta chain is drawn from a study of blood T cell repertoires in COVID-19. TCRdb's table, derived via immunoSEQ multiplex PCR, lists solely in-frame clones and lacks some. The table shows 100,000 to 150,000 clones, with 84% occurring only once. The CDR3 extends over 12 amino acids. The germline V and J ends were trimmed by 1 base and 4 bases, with 2 bases remaining between them. Germline V lookup: CDR1 SGHDN, CDR2 FVKESK. This clonotype originated in a man in his 60s with acute or convalescent COVID-19. The sample taken for sequencing was peripheral blood. This sequence joins TRBV14 and TRBJ2-1; D not certain. In DNA form, the CDR3 reads TGTGCCAGCAGCCAAGCTTACAATGAGCAGTTCTTC. Its protein is CASSQAYNEQFF.